One sample yielded the 13 T cell receptor beta chains listed below, sequenced in a study of early T cells in non-severe SARS-CoV-2 infection. Each CDR3 protein gets one entry after TCRdb re-called the 5' RACE reads with MiXCR. This sample yields 60,000 to 80,000 distinct CDR3 sequences, of which 9% to 15% are seen a single time; 3.5% to 4.5% belongs to the top ten. Sequences were obtained from whole blood. These TCRs come from an adult who was a healthcare worker with PCR-confirmed SARS-CoV-2 infection or an uninfected control (not recorded which).

This clonotype was seen ten or more times. This sequence joins TRBV11-2 and TRBJ2-1; D unresolved. The CDR3 contains 13 residues. Trimming cost V 0 bases and J 12 bases, with 12 bases left between them. Germline assignment: CDR1 SGHAT and CDR2 FQNNGV. CDR3 protein: CASSLDVLLGQFF. CDR3 nucleotides: TGTGCCAGCAGCTTAGACGTCCTTCTCGGGCAGTTCTTC.

This clonotype turned up a few times. The rearrangement links TRBV24-1 to TRBJ2-5, with 10 bases lining up with TRBD2. Germline V gene sequence: CDR1 KGHDR, CDR2 SFDVKD. V was clipped by 1 base and J by 5 bases; unmatched bases: 6. CDR3 length equals 16 residues. CDR3 sequence: CATSDFSGRAGETQYF. CDR3 sequence (DNA): TGTGCCACCAGTGATTTCAGCGGGAGGGCGGGGGAGACCCAGTACTTC.

This clonotype was detected ten times or more. The chain uses TRBV24-1 and TRBJ1-1, with 7 bases lining up with TRBD1. CDR1 and CDR2 from the germline V gene are KGHDR and SFDVKD. The length of the CDR3 is 15 residues. Trimming cost V 3 bases and J 3 bases; bases outside gene matches: 6. For the CDR3, the DNA is TGTGCCACCAGTGATCCTCGGACAGGCCACACTGAAGCTTTCTTT. Its protein is CATSDPRTGHTEAFF.

The V call is TRBV7-8, the J call TRBJ2-1; unclear D gene. Germline V gives CDR1 SGHVS, CDR2 FQNEAQ. There are 15 residues in the CDR3. V lost 4 bases and J lost 6, with 16 bases in between. The CDR3 loop is CASSSDLTKRNEQFF. CDR3 DNA: TGTGCCAGCAGCTCGGACCTCACTAAACGCAATGAGCAGTTCTTC.

This chain links TRBV3-1 with TRBJ2-1; TRBD2 matches 7 bases. This CDR3 is 15 amino acids long. Germline CDR1 reads LGHDT; CDR2 reads YNNKEL (reference sequence). Trimming took 4 bases from V and 6 from J; bases not matched to a gene: 9. CDR3: CASSLGGAPSNEQFF. The CDR3 DNA sequence: TGTGCCAGCAGCCTGGGAGGGGCGCCATCCAATGAGCAGTTCTTC.

This clonotype was observed at least ten times. In DNA, the CDR3 is TGCAGCGTTTCCCCCGGGTGGGGGAACGACGAGCAGTACTTC. Protein sequence: CSVSPGWGNDEQYF. The chain uses TRBV29-1 and TRBJ2-7; D tentatively reads TRBD1 or TRBD2 (5 bases each). In germline, CDR1 is SQVTM, CDR2 ANQGSEA. CDR3 length: 14 amino acids. V dropped 5 bases and J dropped 5 bases, with 19 bases sitting between them.

Ten or more counts support this clonotype. This sequence joins TRBV3-1 and TRBJ1-4; D perhaps matches TRBD1 (6 bases). V was shortened by 0 bases and J by 7 bases, with 12 bases between the two germline ends. This CDR3 is 15 amino acids long. Germline loops: CDR1 LGHDT, CDR2 YNNKEL (reference sequence). CDR3 sequence (DNA): TGTGCCAGCAGCCAAGAGTCGGGGGCGGGTGAAAAACTGTTTTTT. It is translated as CASSQESGAGEKLFF.

As for this clonotype: A much bigger clone sits one base away, suggesting this may be a read error. The chain combines TRBV11-2 with TRBJ1-1; 8 bases fit TRBD1. Germline CDR1 SGHAT, CDR2 FQNNGV. CDR3 length equals 12 residues. CDR3 protein: CASSLDRGQASF. CDR3 nucleotides: TGTGCCAGCAGCTTAGACAGGGGGCAGGCTTCCTTT. Looking up the rest from reference TRBV11-2 and TRBJ1-1 gives the full variable domain: EAGVAQSPRYKIIEKRQSVAFWCNPISGHATLYWYQQILGQGPKLLIQFQNNGVVDDSQLPKDRFSAERLKGVDSTLKIQPAKLEDSAVYLCASSLDRGQASFGQGTRLTVV.

This clonotype was detected ten times or more. This chain joins TRBV4-2 and TRBJ2-7; 9 bases align to TRBD2. The CDR3 is 17 amino acids. Germline CDR1 LGHNA, CDR2 YNFKEQ. V lost 0 bases to trimming and J lost 0 bases; unmatched junction nucleotides: 6. Here the CDR3 reads CASSQDPAGGSSYEQYF. CDR3 nucleotide sequence: TGTGCCAGCAGCCAAGATCCGGCGGGGGGGAGCTCCTACGAGCAGTACTTC.

This clonotype was observed at least ten times. The gene calls are TRBV27 and TRBJ2-3; 7 bases agree with TRBD2. There are 18 residues in the CDR3. Unmatched junction bases numbered 22, after V lost 7 bases and J lost 6 bases. In germline, CDR1 is MNHEY, CDR2 SMNVEV (reference sequence). CDR3 nucleotide sequence: TGTGCCAGCACCTTGACTGCCCTTAGAGCGGGGATACATGATACGCAGTATTTT. As protein: CASTLTALRAGIHDTQYF.

This clonotype has just a few counts. The rearrangement uses TRBV12-2 and TRBJ1-5; the D call of TRBD1 is as the table states it, not checked on the DNA. TRBV12-2 is a listed pseudogene. The CDR3 covers 16 residues. CDR3 nucleotide sequence: TGTGCAAGTCGCTTAGCGGAACAGGGGTGCAATCAGCCCCAGCATTTT. It codes for CASRLAEQGCNQPQHF.

This clonotype was observed a few times. This chain joins TRBV9 and TRBJ2-1; D may match TRBD1 or TRBD2 (6 bases each). Trimming shortened V by 0 bases and J by 13 bases, and 14 bases separated the two germline ends. CDR1 SGDLS and CDR2 YYNGEE come from the germline V gene. This CDR3 is 13 amino acids long. The CDR3 region has the DNA TGTGCCAGCAGCGTAGCAGGGGACTTCGACCAGTTCTTC. Translating gives CASSVAGDFDQFF.

This clonotype occurred a few times. The V call is TRBV20-1, the J call TRBJ2-1; maybe TRBD2 (5 bases). Germline V lookup: CDR1 DFQATT, CDR2 SNEGSKA (reference sequence). V was trimmed by 6 bases and J by 2 bases, leaving 17 bases between them. The CDR3 length is 15 residues. This chain's CDR3 is CSAAPWERPYNEQFF. For the CDR3, the DNA is TGCAGTGCAGCCCCCTGGGAGAGGCCCTACAATGAGCAGTTCTTC.